This entry is about one T cell receptor (beta chain). The data were obtained in a study of blood T cell repertoires in COVID-19. About the research overall: Acute and convalescent COVID-19 samples came from the United States, Italy and Spain.

This CDR3 is built from 16 residues. With 4 bases removed from V and 0 bases from J, the gap between germline ends came to 13 bases. The germline V gene has CDR1 KGHSH and CDR2 LQKENI. Assay: immunoSEQ multiplex PCR; the TCRdb copy retains only in-frame clones and omits some. In the table there are approximately 290,000 clones, roughly 90% of which are singletons. Participants had their cohort set by participant-reported clinical history. The chain has TRBV18 and TRBJ1-3; D is uncertain. Sequencing was performed on PBMCs or T cells enriched from blood (not recorded which). This sequence was found in a woman younger than 45 who had recovered from COVID-19. The CDR3 coding sequence is TGTGCCAGCTCACGTCCAGAGGGAAGCTCTGGAAACACCATATATTTT. Its protein is CASSRPEGSSGNTIYF.